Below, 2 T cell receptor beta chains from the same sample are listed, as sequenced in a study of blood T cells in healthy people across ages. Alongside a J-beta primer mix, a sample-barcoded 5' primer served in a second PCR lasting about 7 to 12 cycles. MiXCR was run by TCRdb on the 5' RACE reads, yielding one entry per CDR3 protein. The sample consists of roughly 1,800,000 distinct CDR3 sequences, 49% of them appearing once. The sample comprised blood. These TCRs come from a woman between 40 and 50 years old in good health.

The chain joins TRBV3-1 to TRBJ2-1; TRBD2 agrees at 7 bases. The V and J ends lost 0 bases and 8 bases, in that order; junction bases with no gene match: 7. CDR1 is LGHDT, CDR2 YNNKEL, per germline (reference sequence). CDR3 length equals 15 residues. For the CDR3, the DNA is TGTGCCAGCAGCCAAGATCCCCTGGGAGGGGATGAGCAGTTCTTC. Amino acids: CASSQDPLGGDEQFF.

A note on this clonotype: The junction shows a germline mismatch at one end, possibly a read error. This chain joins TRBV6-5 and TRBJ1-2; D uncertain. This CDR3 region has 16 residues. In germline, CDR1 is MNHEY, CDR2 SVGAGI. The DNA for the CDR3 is TGTGCCAGCAGTTACTCGAAAAGTGTCCGCGGCTATAGCTACACCTTC. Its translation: CASSYSKSVRGYSYTF.